Sequencing of this T cell receptor beta chain was carried out in a study of T-cell memory formation after mild COVID-19. Study-wide context: TCR clusters were largely donor specific. General study points: Contracting CD4+ clones sat mainly in CM and EM; CD8+ in EMRA.

This clonotype occurred a few times. The antigen is unknown. Using constant-segment primers, 5'RACE produced TCR alpha and TCR beta cDNA libraries carrying sample barcodes and UMIs. TCRdb analysed the 5' RACE reads with MiXCR anew, one entry per CDR3 protein. This table has more than 85,000 distinct CDR3 sequences, around 10% appearing once. The CDR3 loop spans 14 amino acids. V was trimmed by 7 bases and J by 4 bases, leaving 11 bases between them. CDR1 is LGHNA and CDR2 is YSLEER in the germline V gene. The specimen was PBMCs or a T cell subset sorted from them (not recorded which). This TCR came from a man in his late teens or twenties who had mild COVID-19 (a few samples of this study predate the infection). Cell type and time point are not known. The gene calls are TRBV4-3 and TRBJ1-6; D gene uncertain. CDR3 bases: TGCGCCAGCACCTTGGGCCTATATAATTCACCCCTCCACTTT. Residues: CASTLGLYNSPLHF.